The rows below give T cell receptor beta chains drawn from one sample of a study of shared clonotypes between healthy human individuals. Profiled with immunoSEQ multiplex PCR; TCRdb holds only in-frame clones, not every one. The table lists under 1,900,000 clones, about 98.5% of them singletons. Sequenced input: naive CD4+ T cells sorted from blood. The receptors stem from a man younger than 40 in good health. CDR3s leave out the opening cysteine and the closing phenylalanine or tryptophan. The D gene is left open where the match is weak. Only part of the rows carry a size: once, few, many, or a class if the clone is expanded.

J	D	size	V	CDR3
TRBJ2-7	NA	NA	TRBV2	ASSEAPGGYEQY
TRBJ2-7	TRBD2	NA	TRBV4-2	ASSQTWTSGREQY
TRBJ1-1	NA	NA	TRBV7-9	ASSPPGAGTEAF
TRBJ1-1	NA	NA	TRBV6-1	ASSEIGTTEAF
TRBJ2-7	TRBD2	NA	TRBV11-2	ASSSIRGGRYEQY
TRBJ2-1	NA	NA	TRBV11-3	ASSLVPRNEQF
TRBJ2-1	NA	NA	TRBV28	ASSFERLSSYNEQF
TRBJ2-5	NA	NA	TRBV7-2	ASSLILAKETQY
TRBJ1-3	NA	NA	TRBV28	ASSLGVSSGNTIY
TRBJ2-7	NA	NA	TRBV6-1	ASSRVPGEYEQY
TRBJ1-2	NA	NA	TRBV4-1	ASSQVLRGNGYT
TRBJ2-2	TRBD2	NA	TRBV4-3	ASSPRGAGDPGELF
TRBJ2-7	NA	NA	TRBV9	ASSVDSLLVGGEQY
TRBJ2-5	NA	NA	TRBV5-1	ASSLQGFQETQY
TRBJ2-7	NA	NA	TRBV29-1	SVSSGTRRY
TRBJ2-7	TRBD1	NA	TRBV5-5	ASSSNRGYEQY
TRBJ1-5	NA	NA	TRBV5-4	ASSLGGDRNQPQH
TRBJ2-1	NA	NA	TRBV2	ASSDVGRRSYNEQF
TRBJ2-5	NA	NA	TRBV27	ASSQGNSLGQETQY
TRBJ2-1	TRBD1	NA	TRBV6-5	ASSRPGQGLNEQF
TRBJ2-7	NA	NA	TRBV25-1	ASSLPGWRGEEQY
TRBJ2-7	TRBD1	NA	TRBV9	ASSTGTGPTYEQY
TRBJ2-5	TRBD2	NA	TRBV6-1	ASRRLAGLQETQY
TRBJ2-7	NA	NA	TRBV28	ASRPRGGHIYEQY
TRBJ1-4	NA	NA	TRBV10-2	ASSGKEKLF
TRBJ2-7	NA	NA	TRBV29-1	SARDQEQY
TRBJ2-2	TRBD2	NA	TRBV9	ASSAGGGLANTGELF
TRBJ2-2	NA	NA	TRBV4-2	ASSRTGVSPGELF
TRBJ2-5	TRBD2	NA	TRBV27	ATMGEKGRAGGAQETQY
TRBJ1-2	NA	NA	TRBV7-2	ASSSTAGPGSGGYT
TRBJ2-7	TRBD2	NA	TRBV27	ASSFSGRAVLTYEQY
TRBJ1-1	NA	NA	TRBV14	ASSQVGTEAF
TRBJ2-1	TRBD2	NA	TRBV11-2	ASSRVAGGPYNEQF
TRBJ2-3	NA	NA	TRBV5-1	ASSLVAGYTDTQY
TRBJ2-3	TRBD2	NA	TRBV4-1	ASSTLQGLGSTDTQY
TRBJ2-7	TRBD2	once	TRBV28	ASSKGTSEN
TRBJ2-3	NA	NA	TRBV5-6	ASSLVAARSTDTQY
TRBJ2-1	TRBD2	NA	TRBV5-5	ASSLGLAQLYNEQF